A selection of T cell receptor beta chains follows, all from one sample in a study of shared clonotypes between healthy human individuals. Sequenced by immunoSEQ multiplex PCR; TCRdb stores in-frame clones only, minus some. The sample carries approximately 940,000 clones, about three quarters recorded once. The source material was memory CD4+ T cells sorted from blood. These receptors originate from a man younger than 30 in good health. Each CDR3 is given with its conserved first and last residue. The D gene is left open where the match is weak. Size is stated for part of the rows, as once, few or many counts, or as a class when the clone is expanded.

>-|TRBJ2-2|-|15|TRBV5-4
TGTGCCAGCAGCGCCCCAGGGGTGAACACCGGGGAGCTGTTTTTT
CASSAPGVNTGELFF
>-|TRBJ2-6|-|14|TRBV30
TGTGCCTGGAGTTTGAGTCCCGGGGCCAACGTCCTGACTTTC
CAWSLSPGANVLTF
>-|TRBJ2-1|-|15|TRBV6-5
TGTGCCAGCAGTAGAAAGACCCCGGCGTACAATGAGCAGTTCTTC
CASSRKTPAYNEQFF
>-|TRBJ2-7|TRBD1|16|TRBV5-1
TGCGCCAGCAGCACGACAGGGAGCACCAGGACCTACGAGCAGTACTTC
CASSTTGSTRTYEQYF
>once|TRBJ1-4|-|15|TRBV7-3
TGTGCCGGCTACCGGCTGGAAGCCCCCAGAGGAAAACTGTTTTTT
CAGYRLEAPRGKLFF
>-|TRBJ2-7|-|15|TRBV30
TGTGCCTGGAGTGTGCAAGGAAGCAATTGGGGCGAGCAGTACTTC
CAWSVQGSNWGEQYF
>-|TRBJ1-2|-|14|TRBV18
TGTGCCAGCTCACGGGGGCCTAGTGACTATGGCTACACCTTC
CASSRGPSDYGYTF
>-|TRBJ1-2|-|12|TRBV10-3
TGTGCCATCAGTGAGTCTCAGGAGGGCTACACCTTC
CAISESQEGYTF
>-|TRBJ2-2|-|13|TRBV28
TGTGCCAGCAGTTTATGGCAGAGCGGGGAGCTGTTTTTT
CASSLWQSGELFF
>many|TRBJ2-1|-|15|TRBV6-1
TGTGCCAGCACCCCGGCGGGGGCCCGGGCTGGTGAGCAGTTCTTC
CASTPAGARAGEQFF
>-|TRBJ1-5|-|11|TRBV6-1
TGTGCGTCGGGGGTCAATCAGCCCCAGCATTTT
CASGVNQPQHF
>-|TRBJ1-2|-|12|TRBV15
TGTGCCACCAGCAGAGGGGGCTCTGGCTACACCTTC
CATSRGGSGYTF
>-|TRBJ2-4|TRBD1|16|TRBV30
TGTGCCTGGAGTAAGGGACAGGGTGGAATGACGAACATTCAGTACTTC
CAWSKGQGGMTNIQYF
>once|TRBJ2-2|-|14|TRBV15
TGTGCCACCAGCAGAGATAACGGGCTCGGGGAGCTGTTTTTT
CATSRDNGLGELFF
>-|TRBJ2-1|TRBD2|16|TRBV5-1
TGCGCCAGCAGCTTGGAGCTAGCGGGGGGATCATCGGAGCAGTTCTTC
CASSLELAGGSSEQFF